The 18 T cell receptor beta chains below all came from one sample that was sequenced in a study of cytomegalovirus exposure and HLA in healthy donors. The PCR contained 60 Vbeta and 13 Jbeta primers. Sequencing used immunoSEQ multiplex PCR; TCRdb keeps in-frame clones, though not all of them. Here the sample spans approximately 200,000 clones, about three quarters being singletons. Sequencing used PBMCs. Receptor source: a man aged 35-49 years in good health and CMV-seronegative.

The V and J genes are TRBV6-5 and TRBJ1-2, with 7 nucleotides matching TRBD1. This CDR3 has 13 residues. CDR1 and CDR2 (germline): MNHEY, SVGAGI. V shed 6 bases, J shed 4 bases, and the junction held 5 bases outside the gene matches. DNA for the CDR3: TGTGCCAGCAGGCCCGGACAGGCCTATGGCTACACCTTC. Its translation is CASRPGQAYGYTF.

The sample holds a few counts of this clone. The chain recombines TRBV6-1 with TRBJ1-5; D is possibly TRBD1 (6 bases). CDR1 and CDR2 from the germline V gene are MNHNS and SASEGT. Trimming pared 7 bases from V and 4 bases from J, leaving 14 bases between. The CDR3 spans 14 residues. The CDR3 loop is CASNGDNRNQPQHF. In nucleotides, the CDR3 is TGTGCCAGCAATGGGGACAACAGGAATCAGCCCCAGCATTTT.

This chain connects TRBV7-9 to TRBJ1-6, with 7 positions matching TRBD1. Looked up from germline, CDR1 is SEHNR and CDR2 is FQNEAQ (reference sequence). CDR3 length: 15 amino acids. V shed 7 bases and J 6 bases; nucleotides not matched to a gene: 9. The CDR3 here is CASTLLWTGNSPLHF. The CDR3 DNA is TGTGCCAGCACCCTTCTCTGGACAGGTAATTCACCCCTCCACTTT.

The chain combines TRBV5-1 with TRBJ2-3; the D gene is possibly TRBD2 (5 bases). The CDR3 is 15 amino acids. Germline loops: CDR1 SGHRS, CDR2 YFSETQ. The ends were cut back, 2 bases at V and 3 bases at J, with 13 bases in the middle. The CDR3 region has the DNA TGCGCCAGCAGCTTAACAGTCCGGGGAACAGATACGCAGTATTTT. Protein product: CASSLTVRGTDTQYF. Full variable domain (missing parts from reference TRBV5-1 and TRBJ2-3): KAGVTQTPRYLIKTRGQQVTLSCSPISGHRSVSWYQQTPGQGLQFLFEYFSETQRNKGNFPGRFSGRQFSNSRSEMNVSTLELGDSALYLCASSLTVRGTDTQYFGPGTRLTVL.

The chain joins TRBV28 to TRBJ1-5; 10 bases agree with TRBD1. The CDR3 is 16 amino acids. In germline, CDR1 is MDHEN, CDR2 SYDVKM. V lost 4 bases and J lost 7; bases outside the gene matches: 10. DNA for the CDR3: TGTGCCAGCAGTTACGACAGGGGGCCTTTGGGCCAGCCCCAGCATTTT. This codes for CASSYDRGPLGQPQHF.

The CDR3 DNA follows: TGTGCCAGCAGCGTCTTTACATCCGGGACTAGCGGGATTAGTGAGCAGTTCTTC. Encoded protein: CASSVFTSGTSGISEQFF. The genes are TRBV9 and TRBJ2-1, with 13 bases that match TRBD2. Losses at the gene ends were 2 bases for V and 9 bases for J; bases not matched to a gene: 14. CDR1 is SGDLS and CDR2 is YYNGEE in the germline V gene. The CDR3 is 18 residues long.

This rearrangement joins TRBV7-9 to TRBJ2-2; 8 bases agree with TRBD1. The germline CDR1 and CDR2 sequences are SEHNR and FQNEAQ (reference sequence). V was clipped by 4 bases and J by 5 bases; unmatched bases: 3. The length of the CDR3 is 14 residues. The CDR3 sequence: CASSYGQGTGELFF. CDR3 nucleotide sequence: TGTGCCAGCAGCTACGGACAGGGAACCGGGGAGCTGTTTTTT. Drawing the rest from reference TRBV7-9 and TRBJ2-2, the complete variable domain is DTGVSQNPRHKITKRGQNVTFRCDPISEHNRLYWYRQTLGQGPEFLTYFQNEAQLEKSRLLSDRFSAERPKGSFSTLEIQRTEQGDSAMYLCASSYGQGTGELFFGEGSRLTVL.

This chain connects TRBV18 to TRBJ2-1, with 12 bases matching TRBD2. CDR3 length: 17 residues. Germline CDR1 is KGHSH and CDR2 is LQKENI. The J segment lost 2 bases and the V segment lost 6 bases, leaving 8 bases of the junction unmatched. For the CDR3, the DNA is TGTGCCAGCTCTCGCTTACTAGCGGGGGGTACCTACAATGAGCAGTTCTTC. It codes for CASSRLLAGGTYNEQFF. Supplemented by reference TRBV18 and TRBJ2-1, the full variable domain reads NAGVMQNPRHLVRRRGQEARLRCSPMKGHSHVYWYRQLPEEGLKFMVYLQKENIIDESGMPKERFSAEFPKEGPSILRIQQVVRGDSAAYFCASSRLLAGGTYNEQFFGPGTRLTVL.

The rearrangement links TRBV29-1 to TRBJ2-5; D perhaps matches TRBD2 (5 bases). V was shortened by 4 bases and J by 5 bases, with 11 bases between the two germline ends. The CDR3 extends over 12 amino acids. Germline V gene lookup returns CDR1 SQVTM and CDR2 ANQGSEA. CDR3 sequence: CSVGGTGETQYF. CDR3 nucleotide sequence: TGCAGCGTTGGGGGAACGGGGGAGACCCAGTACTTC.

This chain uses TRBV11-2 with TRBJ2-7; no definite D call. The CDR3 covers 12 residues. Germline V gene data show CDR1 as SGHAT and CDR2 as FQNNGV. The V end was cut by 0 bases, the J end by 3 bases, with 3 bases between. This chain's CDR3 is CASSLDRYEQYF. The CDR3 nucleotides are TGTGCCAGCAGCTTAGATCGCTACGAGCAGTACTTC.

The chain carries TRBV19 and TRBJ2-1; 8 bases align to TRBD1. V was pared by 11 bases and J by 5 bases, with 8 bases of the junction left unmatched. The CDR3 spans 13 residues. From germline, CDR1 is LNHDA and CDR2 SQIVND (reference sequence). The CDR3 sequence is CASGQGSDNEQFF. As DNA, the CDR3 is TGTGCCTCCGGACAGGGATCGGACAATGAGCAGTTCTTC.

V gene TRBV5-1 combines with J gene TRBJ1-1, with 10 bases identical to TRBD1. This CDR3 has 16 residues. V lost 2 bases to trimming and J lost 5 bases; unmatched junction nucleotides: 9. The germline V gene has CDR1 SGHRS and CDR2 YFSETQ. The chain's CDR3 is CASSFFSPGQGTEAFF. Here the CDR3 DNA reads TGCGCCAGCAGCTTTTTTTCACCGGGACAGGGGACTGAAGCTTTCTTT.

This clone has just a few counts. The chain carries TRBV27 and TRBJ2-7; 8 bases are shared with TRBD1. Germline trimming cut 5 bases from V and 2 bases from J; bases unmatched to any gene: 11. Looked up from germline, CDR1 is MNHEY and CDR2 is SMNVEV (reference sequence). The CDR3 has 16 residues. The CDR3 here is CASSPHRTGLAYEQYF. The CDR3 DNA sequence: TGTGCCAGCAGTCCCCATCGGACAGGGCTAGCCTACGAGCAGTACTTC.

J is TRBJ2-1 and V is TRBV6-6; D is perhaps TRBD2 (6 bases). Germline V gives CDR1 MNHNY, CDR2 SVGAGI (reference sequence). This CDR3 spans 15 amino acids. V lost 4 bases and J 4 bases, leaving 14 bases between the germline ends. As DNA, the CDR3 is TGTGCCAGCAGTTCCATAGCGGCAAATTACAATGAGCAGTTCTTC. It yields the protein CASSSIAANYNEQFF.

The chain has TRBV6-5 and TRBJ1-6; TRBD1 is a possible D gene (6 bases). Germline V lookup: CDR1 MNHEY, CDR2 SVGAGI. Trimming left V 6 bases short and J 9 bases short, with 12 bases between. There are 13 residues in the CDR3. Here the CDR3 DNA reads TGTGCCAGCAGAAACGACAGGCGTTCACCCCTCCACTTT. It specifies CASRNDRRSPLHF.

This chain links TRBV7-3 with TRBJ2-7; 9 bases fit TRBD2. The germline V gene encodes CDR1 SGHTA and CDR2 FQGTGA. J was trimmed by 0 bases and V by 3 bases; bases with no gene match: 0. CDR3 length: 14 amino acids. This CDR3 reads CASSLTSGSYEQYF. As DNA, the CDR3 is TGTGCCAGCAGCTTGACTAGCGGCTCCTACGAGCAGTACTTC.

The chain is built from TRBV7-2 and TRBJ1-2; 8 nucleotides line up with TRBD1. The CDR3 is made up of 16 amino acids. V lost 0 bases to trimming and J lost 2 bases; unmatched junction nucleotides: 5. Germline loops: CDR1 SGHTA, CDR2 FQGNSA. The CDR3 DNA sequence: TGTGCCAGCAGCTTAGCTCGGACAGGGACGAACTATGGCTACACCTTC. The encoded protein is CASSLARTGTNYGYTF.

This clone has only a few counts. The CDR3 is CASSVEGGPYNEQFF. CDR3 sequence (DNA): TGTGCCAGCAGCGTAGAGGGGGGGCCTTACAATGAGCAGTTCTTC. The chain employs TRBV9 and TRBJ2-1; weak D call: TRBD2 (7 bases). CDR3 length equals 15 residues. V was shortened by 0 bases and J by 4 bases, with 11 bases between the two germline ends. CDR1 and CDR2 from the germline V gene are SGDLS and YYNGEE.